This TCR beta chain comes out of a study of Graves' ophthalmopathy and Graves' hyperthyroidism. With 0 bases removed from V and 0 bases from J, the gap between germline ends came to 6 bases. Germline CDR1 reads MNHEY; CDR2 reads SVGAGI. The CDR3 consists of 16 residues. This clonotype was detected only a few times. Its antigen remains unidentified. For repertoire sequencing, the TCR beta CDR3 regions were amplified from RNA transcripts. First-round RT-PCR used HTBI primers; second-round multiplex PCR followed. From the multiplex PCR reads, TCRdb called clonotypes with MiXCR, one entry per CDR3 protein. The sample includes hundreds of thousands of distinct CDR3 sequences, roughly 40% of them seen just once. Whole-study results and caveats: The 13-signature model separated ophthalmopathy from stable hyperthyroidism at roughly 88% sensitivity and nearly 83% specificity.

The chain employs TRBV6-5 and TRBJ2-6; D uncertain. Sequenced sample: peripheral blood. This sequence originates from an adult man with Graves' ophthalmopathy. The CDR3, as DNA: TGTGCCAGCAGTTACTCGTTAAGCTCTGGGGCCAACGTCCTGACTTTC. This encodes CASSYSLSSGANVLTF.